This T cell receptor (beta chain) was obtained from a study of blood T cell repertoires in COVID-19 (dated by TCRdb to the early 2020s). About the investigation overall: Samples covering the acute and convalescent phases of COVID-19 were provided by collaborators in the United States, Italy and Spain. The prospective study material was composed of cDNA or gDNA derived from T cells, B-cell-depleted T cells, or PBMCs. The dataset comprised deeply sampled blood TCRbeta repertoires from subjects exposed to, actively infected with, or recovered from COVID-19. The repertoires were released in a freely available public database meant as a resource for research on the immune response to SARS-CoV-2. The samples were drawn from two sources: the first 160 participants of the ongoing ImmuneRACE study, and over 1,000 subjects contributed by 6 global collaborators. Sample metadata almost always included a de-identified subject ID, COVID-19 status, age in years and sex. Where available, HLA class I and class II types were taken from metadata supplied by the sample provider and were not determined by assay-based typing.

Concerning this clone: What this receptor recognizes is not known. No quality values exist for individual bases; no much larger clone is one base distant.

Per the germline V gene, KGHDR is the CDR1 and SFDVKD is the CDR2. From its cysteine to its phenylalanine, the CDR3 spans 11 amino acids. This entry keeps only the CDR3 DNA: 33 bases, framed from base 1. Trimming removed 8 bases from V and 9 bases from J; the gene matches leave 2 bases unexplained. The collaborating institutions used their own protocols to collect whole blood in K2EDTA tubes. For TCRbeta analysis, collaborator samples were shipped as frozen whole blood, as isolated PBMCs, or as DNA extracted from either sample type. TCRbeta CDR3 regions were amplified from genomic DNA using the immunoSEQ Assay, a bias-controlled multiplex PCR. In the original analysis: The number of nucleated cells in each sample was estimated from the amplification of reference gene primers within the assay. To quantify the absolute abundance of each unique TCRbeta CDR3 rearrangement, sequence reads were collapsed and filtered. For each sample, productive Simpson clonality was calculated as the square root of Simpson's diversity index over productive rearrangements. Held by TCRdb, this immuneACCESS table contains in-frame sequences only and omits some clones. Under half of the omission traces to an unresolved V gene where checked; the cause of the rest is unknown. V and J calls and clone size are as listed in that table; D and trimming were resolved from the DNA. The table for this sample lists 180,000 or so clones; 70% to 90% of them were counted only once. Together, the top ten hold 9.5% to 12% of the sample.

What the authors observed across the whole study: How much clinical and demographic metadata was included differed by source and by participant, and the metadata was provided uncurated.

The source material was peripheral blood. This TCR was recovered from a human donor with active or convalescent COVID-19. The donor label of this sample is uncertain. This chain is built from TRBV24-1 and TRBJ2-1; 8 nucleotides in the junction match TRBD2. In nucleotides, the sequence is TGTGCCACCACTCTAGCGGGTGAGCAGTTCTTC. Its amino acids are CATTLAGEQFF.